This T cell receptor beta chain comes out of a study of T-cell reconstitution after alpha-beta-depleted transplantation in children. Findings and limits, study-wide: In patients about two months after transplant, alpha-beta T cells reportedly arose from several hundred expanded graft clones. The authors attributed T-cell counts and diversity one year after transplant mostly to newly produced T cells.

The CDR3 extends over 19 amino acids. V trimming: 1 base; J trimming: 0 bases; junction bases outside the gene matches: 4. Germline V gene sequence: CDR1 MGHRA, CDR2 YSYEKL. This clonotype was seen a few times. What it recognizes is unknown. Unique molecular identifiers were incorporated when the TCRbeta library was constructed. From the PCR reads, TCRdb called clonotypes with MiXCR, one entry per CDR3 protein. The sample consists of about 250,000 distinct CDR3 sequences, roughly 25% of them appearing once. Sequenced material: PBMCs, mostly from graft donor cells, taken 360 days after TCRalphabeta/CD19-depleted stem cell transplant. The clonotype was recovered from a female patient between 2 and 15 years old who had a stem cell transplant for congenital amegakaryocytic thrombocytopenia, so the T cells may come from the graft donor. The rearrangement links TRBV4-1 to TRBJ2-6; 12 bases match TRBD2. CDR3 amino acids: CASSQGPGLAGSGANVLTF. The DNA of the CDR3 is TGCGCCAGCAGCCAAGGGCCGGGACTAGCGGGCTCTGGGGCCAACGTCCTGACTTTC.